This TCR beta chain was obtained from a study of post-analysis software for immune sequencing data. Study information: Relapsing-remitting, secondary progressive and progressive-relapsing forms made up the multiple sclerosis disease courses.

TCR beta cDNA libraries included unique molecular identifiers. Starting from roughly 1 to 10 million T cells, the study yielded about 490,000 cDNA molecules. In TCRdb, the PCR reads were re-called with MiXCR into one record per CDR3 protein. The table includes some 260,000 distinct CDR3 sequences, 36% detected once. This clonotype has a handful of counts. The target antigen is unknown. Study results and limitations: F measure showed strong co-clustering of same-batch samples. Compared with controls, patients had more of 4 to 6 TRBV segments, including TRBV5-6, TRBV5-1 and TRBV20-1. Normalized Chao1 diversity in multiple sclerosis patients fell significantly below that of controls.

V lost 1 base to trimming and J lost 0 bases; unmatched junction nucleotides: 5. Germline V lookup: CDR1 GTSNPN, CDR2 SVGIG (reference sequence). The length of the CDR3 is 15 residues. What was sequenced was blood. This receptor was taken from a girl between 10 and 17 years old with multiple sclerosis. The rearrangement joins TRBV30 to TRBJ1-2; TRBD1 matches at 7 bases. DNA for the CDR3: TGTGCCTGGAGTGAAGGGACAGTGTCTAACTATGGCTACACCTTC. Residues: CAWSEGTVSNYGYTF.